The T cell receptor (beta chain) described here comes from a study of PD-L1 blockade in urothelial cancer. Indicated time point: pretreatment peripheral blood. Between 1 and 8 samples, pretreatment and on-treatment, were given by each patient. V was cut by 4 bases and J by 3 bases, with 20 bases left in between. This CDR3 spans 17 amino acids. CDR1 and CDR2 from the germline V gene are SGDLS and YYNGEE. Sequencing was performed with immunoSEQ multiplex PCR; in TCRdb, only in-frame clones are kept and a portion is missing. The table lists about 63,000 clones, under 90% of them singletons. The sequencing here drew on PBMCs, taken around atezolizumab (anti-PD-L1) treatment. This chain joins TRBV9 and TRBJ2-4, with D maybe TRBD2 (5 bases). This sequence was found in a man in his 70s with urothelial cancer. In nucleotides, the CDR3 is TGTGCCAGCAGCCCTACGGACTTGCGGGTTGTCAAAAACATTCAGTACTTC. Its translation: CASSPTDLRVVKNIQYF.